The TCR beta chain described here comes from a study of blood T cell repertoires in COVID-19. V was shortened by 3 bases and J by 2 bases, with 13 bases between the two germline ends. The CDR3 contains 15 residues. Germline assignment: CDR1 MNHNS and CDR2 SASEGT. Generated by immunoSEQ multiplex PCR, the TCRdb table keeps only in-frame clones and is missing some. The table has some 120,000 clones, about 86% seen once. V gene TRBV6-1 combines with J gene TRBJ1-2, with D possibly being TRBD1 (5 bases). Material for sequencing was peripheral blood. The sequence was obtained from a woman in her 50s with active or convalescent COVID-19. CDR3 residues: CASSEQPGANYGYTF. In DNA form, the CDR3 reads TGTGCCAGCAGTGAGCAGCCTGGGGCCAACTATGGCTACACCTTC.